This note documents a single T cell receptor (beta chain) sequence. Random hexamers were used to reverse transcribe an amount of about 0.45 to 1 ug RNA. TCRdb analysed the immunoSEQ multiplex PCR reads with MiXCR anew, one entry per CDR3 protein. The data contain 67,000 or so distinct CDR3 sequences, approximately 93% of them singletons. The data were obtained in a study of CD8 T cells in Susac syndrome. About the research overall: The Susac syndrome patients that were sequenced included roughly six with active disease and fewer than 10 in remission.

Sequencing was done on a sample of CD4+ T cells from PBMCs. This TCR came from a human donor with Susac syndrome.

The CDR3 coding sequence is TGCGCCAGCGGTGACAGGGCGAACACTGAAGCTTTCTTT. This sequence encodes CASGDRANTEAFF. This chain links TRBV5-1 with TRBJ1-1, with 7 bases aligning to TRBD1. The germline CDR1 and CDR2 sequences are SGHRS and YFSETQ. This CDR3 has 13 residues. Germline trimming cut 7 bases from V and 1 base from J; bases unmatched to any gene: 4. The full variable domain, its missing parts supplied by reference TRBV5-1 and TRBJ1-1, is KAGVTQTPRYLIKTRGQQVTLSCSPISGHRSVSWYQQTPGQGLQFLFEYFSETQRNKGNFPGRFSGRQFSNSRSEMNVSTLELGDSALYLCASGDRANTEAFFGQGTRLTVV.